The rows below give T cell receptor beta chains drawn from one sample of a study of shared clonotypes between healthy human individuals. TCRdb keeps only in-frame clones here, not all; method: immunoSEQ multiplex PCR. The sample has roughly 2.4 million clones, 95% seen once. The specimen sequenced was naive CD4+ T cells sorted from blood. The receptors were sampled from a man aged 18 to 30 in good health. CDR3s include the opening cysteine and the closing phenylalanine or tryptophan. The D gene is left open where the match is weak. The size of a clone is reported for some rows only, either as once, few or many, or as a class for expanded clones.

clone_size	d_call	j_call	v_call	cdr3_aa	cdr3_nt
-	-	TRBJ1-2	TRBV28	CASSLLGDGYTF	TGTGCCAGCAGTTTACTGGGCGATGGCTACACCTTC
-	-	TRBJ1-5	TRBV21-1	CASSKGDRVSRSNQPQHF	TGTGCCAGCAGCAAGGGGGACAGGGTCAGTAGAAGCAATCAGCCCCAGCATTTT
-	-	TRBJ1-2	TRBV5-1	CASSPTGVNGYTF	TGCGCCAGCAGCCCGACAGGAGTAAATGGCTACACCTTC
-	-	TRBJ2-6	TRBV4-3	CASSQQYSGANVLTF	TGCGCCAGCAGCCAGCAGTACTCTGGGGCCAACGTCCTGACTTTC
-	-	TRBJ2-7	TRBV10-3	CAISNQPDIAYF	TGTGCCATCAGCAACCAACCGGACATCGCCTACTTC
-	TRBD1	TRBJ2-7	TRBV28	CASSFRTGFDEQYF	TGTGCCAGCAGTTTTCGGACAGGGTTCGACGAGCAGTACTTC
-	TRBD1	TRBJ1-1	TRBV9	CASSAIQGILTEAFF	TGTGCCAGCAGCGCGATACAGGGGATTTTAACTGAAGCTTTCTTT
-	-	TRBJ1-3	TRBV5-1	CASSLTPGRDGTIYF	TGCGCCAGCAGCTTGACTCCGGGGAGGGATGGCACCATATATTTT
-	TRBD1	TRBJ1-5	TRBV6-5	CASSRGTGRDQPQHF	TGTGCCAGCAGTAGAGGGACAGGAAGGGATCAGCCCCAGCATTTT
-	-	TRBJ1-2	TRBV6-6	CASSYSTGYTF	TGTGCCAGCAGTTACTCGACTGGCTACACCTTC
-	-	TRBJ2-7	TRBV6-1	CASRRTGTQITEQYF	TGTGCCAGCAGGAGGACCGGGACACAGATAACCGAGCAGTACTTC
-	-	TRBJ1-5	TRBV10-3	CAISESTVLDQPQHF	TGTGCCATCAGTGAGTCGACAGTCCTCGATCAGCCCCAGCATTTT
-	-	TRBJ2-7	TRBV5-6	CASSLRGRYYEQYF	TGTGCCAGCAGCTTGCGGGGGCGATACTACGAGCAGTACTTC
-	TRBD2	TRBJ2-7	TRBV4-3	CASSQEFGSGTYEQYF	TGCGCCAGCAGCCAAGAATTTGGTAGCGGGACCTACGAGCAGTACTTC
-	-	TRBJ2-1	TRBV27	CASSSLASYNEQFF	TGTGCCAGCAGTTCTCTAGCGAGTTACAATGAGCAGTTCTTC
-	-	TRBJ1-6	TRBV5-1	CASSLVGREDSPLHF	TGCGCCAGCAGCTTGGTGGGCAGGGAGGATTCACCCCTCCACTTT
-	-	TRBJ1-5	TRBV19	CASMGGLGGNQPQHF	TGTGCCAGTATGGGGGGACTTGGGGGCAATCAGCCCCAGCATTTT
-	-	TRBJ1-1	TRBV19	CASSMARTNTEAFF	TGTGCCAGTAGTATGGCACGGACGAACACTGAAGCTTTCTTT
-	-	TRBJ2-7	TRBV28	CASSSWGTETYEQYF	TGTGCCAGCAGCTCGTGGGGGACGGAAACCTACGAGCAGTACTTC
-	-	TRBJ2-5	TRBV7-8	CASSLALGQETQYF	TGTGCCAGCAGCTTAGCGTTGGGACAAGAGACCCAGTACTTC
-	-	TRBJ2-5	TRBV6-6	CASRLGQNQETQYF	TGTGCCAGCAGACTCGGACAGAACCAAGAGACCCAGTACTTC
-	-	TRBJ1-2	TRBV6-1	CASSTGHNYGYTF	TGTGCCAGCAGTACAGGGCATAACTATGGCTACACCTTC
-	TRBD1	TRBJ2-2	TRBV10-1	CASGQAITGELFF	TGCGCCAGCGGACAGGCGATCACCGGGGAGCTGTTTTTT
-	-	TRBJ2-5	TRBV5-6	CASSPSVGETQYF	TGTGCCAGCAGCCCCTCGGTAGGGGAGACCCAGTACTTC
-	-	TRBJ1-2	TRBV6-6	CASSFGQNYGYTF	TGTGCCAGCAGCTTTGGACAGAACTATGGCTACACCTTC
-	-	TRBJ2-1	TRBV5-4	CASSLGRRDEQFF	TGTGCCAGCAGCTTGGGACGGCGCGATGAGCAGTTCTTC
once	-	TRBJ1-5	TRBV7-9	CASSLGGGSQPQHF	TGTGCCAGCAGCTTAGGGGGAGGGAGTCAGCCCCAGCATTTT
-	-	TRBJ2-7	TRBV4-3	CASSQGEGIRSEQYF	TGCGCCAGCAGCCAAGGGGAAGGGATTAGATCCGAGCAGTACTTC
-	TRBD1	TRBJ2-5	TRBV6-6	CASRQQGAREETQYF	TGTGCCAGCAGACAACAGGGGGCTCGGGAAGAGACCCAGTACTTC
-	TRBD2	TRBJ2-5	TRBV5-1	CASSPRPSGGSQETQYF	TGCGCCAGCAGCCCCCGGCCCAGCGGGGGGTCCCAAGAGACCCAGTACTTC
-	-	TRBJ2-5	TRBV18	CASSPGGQGTQYF	TGTGCCAGCTCACCAGGTGGCCAGGGGACCCAGTACTTC
-	TRBD1	TRBJ1-2	TRBV10-3	CAIMTGNGYTF	TGTGCCATAATGACAGGGAATGGCTACACCTTC
-	-	TRBJ2-1	TRBV7-6	CASSFGFELSGNEQFF	TGTGCCAGCAGCTTTGGTTTTGAGCTTTCGGGCAATGAGCAGTTCTTC
-	-	TRBJ2-6	TRBV18	CASSPYSATISGANVLTF	TGTGCCAGCTCACCTTATTCTGCTACCATCTCTGGGGCCAACGTCCTGACTTTC
-	-	TRBJ2-3	TRBV5-1	CASSLDRTWDTQYF	TGCGCCAGCAGCTTGGACCGGACCTGGGATACGCAGTATTTT
-	-	TRBJ2-7	TRBV10-3	CGTGTFTYEQYF	TGTGGGACCGGGACGTTTACCTACGAGCAGTACTTC
-	TRBD2	TRBJ2-7	TRBV9	CASSPRLAGIYEQYF	TGTGCCAGCAGCCCACGACTAGCGGGGATATACGAGCAGTACTTC
-	-	TRBJ1-4	TRBV6-1	CASSEDSATNEKLFF	TGTGCCAGCAGTGAGGACAGCGCAACTAATGAAAAACTGTTTTTT
-	-	TRBJ2-2	TRBV10-2	CASIHPANTGELFF	TGCGCCAGCATTCACCCCGCGAACACCGGGGAGCTGTTTTTT
-	-	TRBJ2-7	TRBV4-2	CASSLPRRDNYEQYF	TGTGCCAGCAGCCTCCCTCGCCGGGACAACTACGAGCAGTACTTC